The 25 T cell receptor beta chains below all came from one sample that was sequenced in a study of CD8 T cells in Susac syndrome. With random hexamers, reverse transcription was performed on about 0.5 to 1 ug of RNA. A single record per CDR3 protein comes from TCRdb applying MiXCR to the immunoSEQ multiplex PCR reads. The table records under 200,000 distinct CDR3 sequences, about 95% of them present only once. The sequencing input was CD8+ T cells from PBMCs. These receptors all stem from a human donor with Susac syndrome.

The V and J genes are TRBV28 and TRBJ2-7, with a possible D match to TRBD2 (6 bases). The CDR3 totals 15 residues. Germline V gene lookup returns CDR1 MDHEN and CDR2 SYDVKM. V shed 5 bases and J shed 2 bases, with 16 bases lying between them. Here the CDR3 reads CASSLSGYPPYEQYF. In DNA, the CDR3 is TGTGCCAGCAGTCTCAGCGGGTACCCCCCCTACGAGCAGTACTTC.

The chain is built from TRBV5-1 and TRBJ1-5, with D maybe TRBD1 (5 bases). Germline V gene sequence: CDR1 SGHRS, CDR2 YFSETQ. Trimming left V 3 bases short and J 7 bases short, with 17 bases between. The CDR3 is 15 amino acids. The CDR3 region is CASSSGTDGDQPQHF. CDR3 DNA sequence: TGCGCCAGCAGCTCGGGGACTGATGGCGACCAGCCCCAGCATTTT.

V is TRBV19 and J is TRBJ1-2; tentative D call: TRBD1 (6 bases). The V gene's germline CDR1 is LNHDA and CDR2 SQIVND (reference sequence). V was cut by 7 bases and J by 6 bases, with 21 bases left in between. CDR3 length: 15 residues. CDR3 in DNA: TGTGCCAGTACCCCAGACAGGAGAAATTTCCATGGCTACACCTTC. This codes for CASTPDRRNFHGYTF. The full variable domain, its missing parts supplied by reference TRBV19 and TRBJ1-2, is DGGITQSPKYLFRKEGQNVTLSCEQNLNHDAMYWYRQDPGQGLRLIYYSQIVNDFQKGDIAEGYSVSREKKESFPLTVTSAQKNPTAFYLCASTPDRRNFHGYTFGSGTRLTVV.

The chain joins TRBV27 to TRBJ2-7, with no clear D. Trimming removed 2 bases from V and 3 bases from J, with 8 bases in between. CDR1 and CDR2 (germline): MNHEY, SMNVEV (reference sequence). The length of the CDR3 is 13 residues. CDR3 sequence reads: CASSLSRNYEQYF. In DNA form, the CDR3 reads TGTGCCAGCAGTTTAAGCAGGAACTACGAGCAGTACTTC.

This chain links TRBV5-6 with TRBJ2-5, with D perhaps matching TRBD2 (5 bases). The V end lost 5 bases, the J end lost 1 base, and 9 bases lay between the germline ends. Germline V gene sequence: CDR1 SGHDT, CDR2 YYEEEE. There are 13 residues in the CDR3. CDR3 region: CASRRRPQETQYF. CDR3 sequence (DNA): TGTGCCAGCAGAAGGAGGCCCCAAGAGACCCAGTACTTC.

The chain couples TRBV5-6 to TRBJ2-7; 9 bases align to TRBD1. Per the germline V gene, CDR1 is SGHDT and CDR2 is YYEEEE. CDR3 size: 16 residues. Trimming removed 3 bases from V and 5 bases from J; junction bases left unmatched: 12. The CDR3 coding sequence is TGTGCCAGCAGCTCCTTAACAGGGGGCTTGTCCCACGAGCAGTACTTC. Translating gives CASSSLTGGLSHEQYF. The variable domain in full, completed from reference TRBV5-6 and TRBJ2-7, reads DAGVTQSPTHLIKTRGQQVTLRCSPKSGHDTVSWYQQALGQGPQFIFQYYEEEERQRGNFPDRFSGHQFPNYSSELNVNALLLGDSALYLCASSSLTGGLSHEQYFGPGTRLTVT.

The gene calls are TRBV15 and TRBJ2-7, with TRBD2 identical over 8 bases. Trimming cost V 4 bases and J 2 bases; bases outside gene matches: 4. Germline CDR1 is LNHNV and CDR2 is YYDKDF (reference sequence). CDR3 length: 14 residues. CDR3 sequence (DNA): TGTGCCACCAGCATAACGGGACTAGCCTACGAGCAGTACTTC. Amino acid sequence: CATSITGLAYEQYF.

The CDR3 protein is CASSKVTDTQYF. CDR3 sequence (DNA): TGTGCCAGCAGCAAAGTCACAGATACGCAGTATTTT. The genes are TRBV3-1 and TRBJ2-3; D not resolved. CDR3 length: 12 amino acids. Trimming pared 5 bases from V and 2 bases from J, leaving 5 bases between. Looked up from germline, CDR1 is LGHDT and CDR2 is YNNKEL (reference sequence).

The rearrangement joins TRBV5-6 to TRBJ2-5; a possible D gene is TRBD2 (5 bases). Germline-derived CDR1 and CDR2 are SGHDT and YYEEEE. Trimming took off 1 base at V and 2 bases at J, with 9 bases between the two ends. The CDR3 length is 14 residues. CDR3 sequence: CASSLSPGQETQYF. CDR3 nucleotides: TGTGCCAGCAGCTTGTCCCCGGGACAAGAGACCCAGTACTTC. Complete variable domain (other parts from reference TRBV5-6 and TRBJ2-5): DAGVTQSPTHLIKTRGQQVTLRCSPKSGHDTVSWYQQALGQGPQFIFQYYEEEERQRGNFPDRFSGHQFPNYSSELNVNALLLGDSALYLCASSLSPGQETQYFGPGTRLLVL.

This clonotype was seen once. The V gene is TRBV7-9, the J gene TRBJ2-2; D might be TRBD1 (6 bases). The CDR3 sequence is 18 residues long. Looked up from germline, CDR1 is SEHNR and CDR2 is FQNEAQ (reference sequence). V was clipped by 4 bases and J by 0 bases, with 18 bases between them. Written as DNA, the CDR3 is TGTGCCAGCAGCTCAACAACTCACAGGGTGGCGAACACCGGGGAGCTGTTTTTT. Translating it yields CASSSTTHRVANTGELFF.

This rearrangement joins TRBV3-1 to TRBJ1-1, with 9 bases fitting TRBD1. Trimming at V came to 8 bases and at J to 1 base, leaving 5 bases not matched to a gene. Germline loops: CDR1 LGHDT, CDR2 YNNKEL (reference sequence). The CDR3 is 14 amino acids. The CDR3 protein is CASCATGGNTEAFF. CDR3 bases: TGTGCCAGCTGTGCGACAGGGGGGAACACTGAAGCTTTCTTT.

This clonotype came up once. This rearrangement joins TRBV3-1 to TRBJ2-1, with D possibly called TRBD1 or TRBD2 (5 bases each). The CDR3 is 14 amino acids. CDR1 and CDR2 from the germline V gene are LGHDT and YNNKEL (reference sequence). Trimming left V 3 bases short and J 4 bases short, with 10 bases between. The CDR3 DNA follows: TGTGCCAGCAGCCATCGGGACGGATACAATGAGCAGTTCTTC. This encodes CASSHRDGYNEQFF.

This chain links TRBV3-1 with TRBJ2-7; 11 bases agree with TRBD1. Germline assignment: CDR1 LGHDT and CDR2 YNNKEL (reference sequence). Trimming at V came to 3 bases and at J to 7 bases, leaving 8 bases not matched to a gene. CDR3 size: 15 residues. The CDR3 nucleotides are TGTGCCAGCAGCCATGCTCCAGGACAGGGGGCGGAGCAGTACTTC. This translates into CASSHAPGQGAEQYF.

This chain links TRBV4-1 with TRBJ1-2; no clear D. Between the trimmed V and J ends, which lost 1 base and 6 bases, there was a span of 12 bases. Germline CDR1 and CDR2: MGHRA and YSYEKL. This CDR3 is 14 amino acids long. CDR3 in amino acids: CASSQAGGGDGYTF. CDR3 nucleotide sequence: TGCGCCAGCAGCCAAGCAGGCGGCGGGGATGGCTACACCTTC.

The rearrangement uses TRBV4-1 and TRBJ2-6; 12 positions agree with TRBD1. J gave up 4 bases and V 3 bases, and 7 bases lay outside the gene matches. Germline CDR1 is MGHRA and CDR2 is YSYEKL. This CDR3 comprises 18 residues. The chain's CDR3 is CASSQMGQGAPGANVLTF. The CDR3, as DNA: TGCGCCAGCAGCCAGATGGGACAGGGGGCGCCCGGGGCCAACGTCCTGACTTTC.

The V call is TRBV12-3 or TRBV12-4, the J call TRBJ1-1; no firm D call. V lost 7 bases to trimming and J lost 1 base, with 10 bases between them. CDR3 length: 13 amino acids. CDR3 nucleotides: TGTGCCAGCACCCTGGACGGGAACACTGAAGCTTTCTTT. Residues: CASTLDGNTEAFF.

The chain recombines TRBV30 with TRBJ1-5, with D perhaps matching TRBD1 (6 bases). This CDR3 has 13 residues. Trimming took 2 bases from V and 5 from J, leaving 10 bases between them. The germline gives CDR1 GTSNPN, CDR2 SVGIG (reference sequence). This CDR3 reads CAWSPDSDQPQHF. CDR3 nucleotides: TGTGCCTGGAGTCCGGACAGCGATCAGCCCCAGCATTTT.

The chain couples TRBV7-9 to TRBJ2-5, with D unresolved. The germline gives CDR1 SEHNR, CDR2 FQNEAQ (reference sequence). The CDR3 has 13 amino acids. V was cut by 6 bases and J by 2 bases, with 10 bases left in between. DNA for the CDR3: TGTGCCAGCAGTTCAGTAAATCAAGAGACCCAGTACTTC. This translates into CASSSVNQETQYF. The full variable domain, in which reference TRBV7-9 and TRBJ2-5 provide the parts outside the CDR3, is DTGVSQNPRHKITKRGQNVTFRCDPISEHNRLYWYRQTLGQGPEFLTYFQNEAQLEKSRLLSDRFSAERPKGSFSTLEIQRTEQGDSAMYLCASSSVNQETQYFGPGTRLLVL.

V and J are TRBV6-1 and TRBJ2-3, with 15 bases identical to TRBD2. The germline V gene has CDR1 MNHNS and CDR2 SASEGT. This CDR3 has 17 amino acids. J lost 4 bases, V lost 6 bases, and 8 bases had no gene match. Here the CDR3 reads CASSPGLAGGFADTQYF. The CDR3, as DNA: TGTGCCAGCAGCCCAGGACTAGCGGGAGGGTTTGCAGATACGCAGTATTTT.

CDR3 region: CASSGNLGETQYF. The CDR3, as DNA: TGCGCCAGCAGCGGAAACTTGGGAGAGACCCAGTACTTC. V and J are TRBV5-1 and TRBJ2-5; the D is unclear. V gave up 4 bases and J gave up 4 bases, with 11 bases separating them. The V gene's germline CDR1 is SGHRS and CDR2 YFSETQ. The CDR3 is made up of 13 amino acids.

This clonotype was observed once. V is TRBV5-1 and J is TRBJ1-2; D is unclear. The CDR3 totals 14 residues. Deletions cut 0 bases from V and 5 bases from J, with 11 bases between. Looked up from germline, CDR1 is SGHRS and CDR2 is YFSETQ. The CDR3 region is CASSLEAEFYGYTF. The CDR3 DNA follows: TGCGCCAGCAGCTTGGAGGCAGAATTTTATGGCTACACCTTC.

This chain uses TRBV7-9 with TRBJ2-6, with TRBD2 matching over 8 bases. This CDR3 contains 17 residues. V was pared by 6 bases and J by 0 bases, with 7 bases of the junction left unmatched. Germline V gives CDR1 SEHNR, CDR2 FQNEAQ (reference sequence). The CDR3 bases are TGTGCCAGCAGGGCTAGCGGGTTTTCCTCTGGGGCCAACGTCCTGACTTTC. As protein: CASRASGFSSGANVLTF.

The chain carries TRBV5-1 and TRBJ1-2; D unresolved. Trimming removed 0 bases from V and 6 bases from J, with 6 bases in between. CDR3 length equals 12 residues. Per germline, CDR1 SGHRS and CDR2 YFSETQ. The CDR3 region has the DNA TGCGCCAGCAGCTTGGGGTCAGATGGCTACACCTTC. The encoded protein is CASSLGSDGYTF.

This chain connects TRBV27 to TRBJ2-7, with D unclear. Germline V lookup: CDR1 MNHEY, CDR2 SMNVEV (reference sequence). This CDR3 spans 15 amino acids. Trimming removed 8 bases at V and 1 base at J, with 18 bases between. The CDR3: CASAVYQQNSYEQYF. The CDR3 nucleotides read TGTGCCAGCGCCGTTTATCAACAAAATTCCTACGAGCAGTACTTC.

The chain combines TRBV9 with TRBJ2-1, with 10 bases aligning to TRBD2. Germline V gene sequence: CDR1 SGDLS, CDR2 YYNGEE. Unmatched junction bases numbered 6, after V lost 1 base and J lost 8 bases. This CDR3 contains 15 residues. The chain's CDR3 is CASSVSSGGFDEQFF. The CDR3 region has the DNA TGTGCCAGCAGCGTATCTAGCGGGGGCTTCGATGAGCAGTTCTTC.